This T cell receptor beta chain was sequenced in a study of monozygotic twins with inflammatory bowel disease. TCRdb re-called the 5' RACE reads; every CDR3 protein appears as one record, without DNA. Its listing shows 190,000 or so distinct CDR3 sequences. The TCR comes from a human donor with ulcerative colitis or Crohn's disease, or a healthy co-twin of an affected twin (not recorded which). The specimen sequenced was blood.

The CDR3: CASSFLARTSTDTQYF. The V gene is TRBV5-1, the J gene TRBJ2-3; the D gene TCRdb calls, TRBD2, cannot be checked with no DNA. The germline CDR1 and CDR2 sequences are SGHRS and YFSETQ. CDR3 size: 16 residues.